The 21 T cell receptor beta chains below all came from one sample that was sequenced in a study of cytomegalovirus exposure and HLA in healthy donors. TCRdb's table, derived via immunoSEQ multiplex PCR, lists solely in-frame clones and lacks some. The repertoire holds 70,000 or so clones, 90% to 95% seen once, with 1.5% to 2% in the top ten. The sequenced sample was PBMCs. The source is a woman aged 18-29 years in good health and CMV-seropositive.

The rearrangement links TRBV7-3 to TRBJ1-1; tentatively, D is TRBD1 (6 bases). Germline V lookup: CDR1 SGHTA, CDR2 FQGTGA. The CDR3 runs to 15 residues. V was clipped by 5 bases and J by 1 base, with 14 bases between them. Written as DNA, the CDR3 is TGTGCCAGCAGCCCACAGGGTTGGGGGAACACTGAAGCTTTCTTT. This sequence encodes CASSPQGWGNTEAFF.

The rearrangement uses TRBV19 and TRBJ2-7; 9 bases line up with TRBD1. The germline V gene has CDR1 LNHDA and CDR2 SQIVND (reference sequence). Losses at the gene ends were 3 bases for V and 5 bases for J; bases not matched to a gene: 5. The CDR3 spans 14 residues. CDR3 bases: TGTGCCAGTAGTATTCGGACAGGGGCGCACGAGCAGTACTTC. It yields the protein CASSIRTGAHEQYF.

Turning to this clone: This specimen includes other DNA sequences encoding the same CDR3. V and J are TRBV5-1 and TRBJ1-2, with unresolved D. The V gene lost 2 bases and the J gene lost 3 bases, with 5 bases spanning the gap. The V gene's germline CDR1 is SGHRS and CDR2 YFSETQ. CDR3 length: 12 residues. The CDR3: CASSLGDYGYTF. The CDR3 DNA reads as TGCGCCAGCAGCTTAGGAGACTATGGCTACACCTTC.

The chain links TRBV19 to TRBJ1-1; D gene unclear. Trimming shortened V by 6 bases and J by 2 bases, and 7 bases separated the two germline ends. The germline V gene has CDR1 LNHDA and CDR2 SQIVND (reference sequence). The CDR3 length is 12 residues. The CDR3 spells CASRRGNTEAFF. DNA of the CDR3: TGTGCCAGTAGGAGAGGTAACACTGAAGCTTTCTTT.

This rearrangement joins TRBV4-3 to TRBJ2-3; 9 positions match TRBD1. This CDR3 comprises 16 residues. The V and J ends lost 1 base and 5 bases, in that order; junction bases with no gene match: 7. CDR1 is LGHNA and CDR2 is YSLEER in the germline V gene. The CDR3 is CASSQGTGAVVDTQYF. CDR3 nucleotides: TGCGCCAGCAGCCAAGGGACAGGGGCGGTAGTAGATACGCAGTATTTT.

The chain employs TRBV4-1 and TRBJ2-1, with 10 bases that match TRBD2. CDR3 length: 17 amino acids. J was trimmed by 5 bases and V by 1 base; bases with no gene match: 8. CDR1 and CDR2 (germline): MGHRA, YSYEKL. The DNA of the CDR3 is TGCGCCAGCAGCCAAGTATTTGGTCTAGCGGGAGACAATGAGCAGTTCTTC. Protein sequence: CASSQVFGLAGDNEQFF.

The V and J genes are TRBV5-1 and TRBJ2-1; 10 bases are a match to TRBD2. Germline CDR1 SGHRS, CDR2 YFSETQ. V was pared by 1 base and J by 8 bases, with 9 bases of the junction left unmatched. This CDR3 spans 16 amino acids. The CDR3 spells CASSLSTLAGSDEQFF. The CDR3, as DNA: TGCGCCAGCAGCTTGTCAACACTAGCGGGATCGGATGAGCAGTTCTTC.

The chain links TRBV5-6 to TRBJ2-5; tentative D call: TRBD2 (6 bases). Trimming shortened V by 4 bases and J by 5 bases, and 21 bases separated the two germline ends. The length of the CDR3 is 16 residues. In germline, CDR1 is SGHDT, CDR2 YYEEEE. The DNA for the CDR3 is TGTGCCAGCAGCCCTCATCGGGGCTGGGAGGACGAGACCCAGTACTTC. Translating it yields CASSPHRGWEDETQYF.

The V gene is TRBV7-2, the J gene TRBJ2-2, with a possible D match to TRBD1 (7 bases). V lost 2 bases and J 3 bases, leaving 16 bases between the germline ends. The CDR3 has 17 amino acids. Germline V gene lookup returns CDR1 SGHTA and CDR2 FQGNSA. In DNA, the CDR3 is TGTGCCAGCAGCTTATTTCAGGGGGGCTTAGACACCGGGGAGCTGTTTTTT. Translation: CASSLFQGGLDTGELFF. The complete variable domain, with remaining parts taken from reference TRBV7-2 and TRBJ2-2, reads GAGVSQSPSNKVTEKGKDVELRCDPISGHTALYWYRQSLGQGLEFLIYFQGNSAPDKSGLPSDRFSAERTGGSVSTLTIQRTQQEDSAVYLCASSLFQGGLDTGELFFGEGSRLTVL.

The CDR3 DNA is TGTGCCAGCAGTGAATGGGGAGACCCATCTGGAAACACCATATATTTT. Translating it yields CASSEWGDPSGNTIYF. The chain combines TRBV6-1 with TRBJ1-3; no clear D gene. The germline V and J ends were trimmed by 2 bases and 1 base, with 12 bases remaining between them. This CDR3 contains 16 residues. Germline V gene sequence: CDR1 MNHNS, CDR2 SASEGT.

The chain has TRBV30 and TRBJ1-4; 8 bases line up with TRBD1. This CDR3 comprises 14 residues. With 0 bases clipped from V and 5 bases from J, the junction kept 2 bases outside the gene matches. In germline, CDR1 is GTSNPN, CDR2 SVGIG (reference sequence). CDR3 DNA: TGTGCCTGGAGTGTCCGACAGGGGAATGAAAAACTGTTTTTT. Translation gives CAWSVRQGNEKLFF.

The chain links TRBV4-1 to TRBJ2-3; 9 bases match TRBD2. Looked up from germline, CDR1 is MGHRA and CDR2 is YSYEKL. CDR3 length equals 16 residues. Germline trimming cut 3 bases from V and 5 bases from J; bases unmatched to any gene: 9. The CDR3 nucleotides are TGCGCCAGCAGCCATGGGGCGGGAGGGTTAGGAGATACGCAGTATTTT. This codes for CASSHGAGGLGDTQYF.

CDR3 nucleotides: TGTGCCAGCAGCGCGACAGGCATGAACACTGAAGCTTTCTTT. Translating gives CASSATGMNTEAFF. The chain carries TRBV7-8 and TRBJ1-1; TRBD1 is a possible D gene (6 bases). The CDR3 runs to 14 residues. V was cut by 5 bases and J by 0 bases, with 10 bases left in between. In germline, CDR1 is SGHVS, CDR2 FQNEAQ.

J is TRBJ2-7 and V is TRBV4-2; D perhaps matches TRBD2 (6 bases). The germline V gene encodes CDR1 LGHNA and CDR2 YNFKEQ. With 5 bases removed from V and 0 bases from J, the gap between germline ends came to 20 bases. This CDR3 is 17 amino acids long. The CDR3 nucleotides read TGTGCCAGCAGCTATACTACGGGCAGGGAGGACTCCTACGAGCAGTACTTC. Protein product: CASSYTTGREDSYEQYF.

The chain uses TRBV2 and TRBJ2-7, with D tentatively TRBD1 (6 bases). Trimming pared 6 bases from V and 4 bases from J, leaving 10 bases between. The CDR3 totals 12 residues. In germline, CDR1 is SNHLY, CDR2 FYNNEI. CDR3 protein: CASSGDNYEQYF. CDR3 bases: TGTGCCAGCAGCGGGGACAATTACGAGCAGTACTTC.

The CDR3 DNA sequence: TGCGCCAGCAGCGACAGGGGCATTAATGAAAAACTGTTTTTT. Amino acid sequence: CASSDRGINEKLFF. The genes are TRBV4-3 and TRBJ1-4; the match to TRBD1 covers 8 bases. In germline, CDR1 is LGHNA, CDR2 YSLEER. The CDR3 has 14 residues. J was trimmed by 4 bases and V by 5 bases; bases with no gene match: 3.

The chain has TRBV10-1 and TRBJ1-1; a possible D gene is TRBD1 (5 bases). The CDR3 totals 13 residues. Germline values: CDR1 WNHNN, CDR2 SYGVQD (reference sequence). Deletions cut 5 bases from V and 1 base from J, with 8 bases between. CDR3 residues: CASSLTENTEAFF. In DNA form, the CDR3 reads TGCGCCAGCAGTCTGACAGAGAACACTGAAGCTTTCTTT.

The chain employs TRBV19 and TRBJ2-3; tentative D call: TRBD2 (6 bases). With 3 bases removed from V and 2 bases from J, the gap between germline ends came to 12 bases. Germline assignment: CDR1 LNHDA and CDR2 SQIVND (reference sequence). The CDR3 is 15 amino acids. CDR3: CASSMTGLYTDTQYF. CDR3 nucleotides: TGTGCCAGTAGTATGACGGGACTCTACACAGATACGCAGTATTTT.

The chain has TRBV10-3 and TRBJ2-3, with 7 bases matching TRBD2. The V segment lost 10 bases and the J segment 3 bases; nucleotides outside the gene matches: 4. There are 12 residues in the CDR3. Germline CDR1 and CDR2: ENHRY and SYGVKD. CDR3 in DNA: TGTGCCACCGTGGGGGGGACAGATACGCAGTATTTT. Its translation is CATVGGTDTQYF.

V usage is TRBV7-6 and J usage is TRBJ2-2, with D possibly being TRBD2 (6 bases). The V gene's germline CDR1 is SGHVS and CDR2 FNYEAQ. The CDR3 totals 14 residues. Trimming removed 8 bases from V and 1 base from J, with 11 bases in between. This chain's CDR3 is CASGGAVNTGELFF. CDR3 DNA: TGTGCCAGCGGCGGGGCGGTGAACACCGGGGAGCTGTTTTTT.

The chain recombines TRBV6-5 with TRBJ2-1; TRBD2 aligns across 7 bases. Trimming took 8 bases from V and 0 from J; bases not matched to a gene: 4. The germline CDR1 and CDR2 sequences are MNHEY and SVGAGI. There are 14 residues in the CDR3. CDR3 loop: CASGGGPSYNEQFF. In DNA, the CDR3 is TGTGCCAGCGGCGGGGGACCCTCCTACAATGAGCAGTTCTTC.